One T cell receptor beta chain is described in this entry. Its target is not known. These data are taken from a study of T cell responses to AZD1222 COVID-19 vaccine. Measured with immunoSEQ multiplex PCR; TCRdb has only the in-frame clones, and not every one. Of roughly 180,000 clones listed, roughly 92% were seen once; the top ten hold around 3%. The V gene's germline CDR1 is SGHVS and CDR2 FQNEAQ. The CDR3 sequence is 13 residues long. The V end lost 2 bases, the J end lost 6 bases, and 11 bases lay between the germline ends. Whole-study results and caveats: Only a handful of AZD1222 recipients, several in all, had baseline seropositivity. Clonal diversity may have been underestimated in mostly white British donors. Compared with day 0, the breadth and depth of the Spike-specific TCR repertoire rose significantly after two doses of AZD1222. Nearly half of spike-specific TCRs reportedly target unmutated variant regions.

This specimen consisted of peripheral blood, obtained 28 days after the second AZD1222 dose. The sequence was collected from an adult who received the AZD1222 COVID-19 vaccine. The V call is TRBV7-8, the J call TRBJ2-7; D is ambiguous. CDR3 coding DNA: TGTGCCAGCAGCTTACGATCCCTGCTCGAGCAGTACTTC. This encodes CASSLRSLLEQYF.